This TCR beta chain appears in the sequencing data of a study of CD4 T cells in relation to SARS-CoV-2 and coronaviruses. The overall study: ViraFEST: approximately 10-day antigen culture of PBMCs, then TCR beta CDR3 sequencing.

Naive and memory CD4+ T cells came from enriched cryopreserved PBMCs. Trimming shortened V by 5 bases and J by 0 bases, and 11 bases separated the two germline ends. The length of the CDR3 is 15 residues. Germline V gene sequence: CDR1 MDHEN, CDR2 SYDVKM. The assay was immunoSEQ multiplex PCR, and TCRdb's table has in-frame clones only and misses some. The sample holds some 40,000 clones, under 90% seen once. Concerning this clone: Antigen unknown.

Findings of the study overall: Memory recall responses, not primary responses primed in culture, are what the assay detects. SARS-CoV-2-driven expansion was significantly weaker in crossreactive than monoreactive clones.

This TCR was recovered from an adult with COVID-19. The J gene is TRBJ1-3, the V gene TRBV28; maybe TRBD1 (5 bases). What was sequenced was naive CD4+ T cells from PBMCs, cultured in vitro. Subset indicated: naive CD4+ T cells isolated by negative enrichment. CDR3 protein: CASSGHQGSGNTIYF. The CDR3 DNA is TGTGCCAGCAGTGGCCATCAGGGCTCTGGAAACACCATATATTTT.